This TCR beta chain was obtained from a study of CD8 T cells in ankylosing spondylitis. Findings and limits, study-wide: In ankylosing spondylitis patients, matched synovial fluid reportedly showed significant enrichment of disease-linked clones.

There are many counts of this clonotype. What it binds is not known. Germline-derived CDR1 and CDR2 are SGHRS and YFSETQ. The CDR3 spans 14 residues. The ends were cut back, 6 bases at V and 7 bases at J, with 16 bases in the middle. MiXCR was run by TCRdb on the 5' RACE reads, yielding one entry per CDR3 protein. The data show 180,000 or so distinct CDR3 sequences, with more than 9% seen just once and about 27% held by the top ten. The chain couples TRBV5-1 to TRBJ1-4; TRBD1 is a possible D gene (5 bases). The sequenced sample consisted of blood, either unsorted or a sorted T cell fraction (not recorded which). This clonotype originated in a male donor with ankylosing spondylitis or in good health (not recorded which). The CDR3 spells CASNGGQGGEKLFF. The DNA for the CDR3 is TGCGCCAGCAACGGAGGCCAGGGAGGTGAAAAACTGTTTTTT.